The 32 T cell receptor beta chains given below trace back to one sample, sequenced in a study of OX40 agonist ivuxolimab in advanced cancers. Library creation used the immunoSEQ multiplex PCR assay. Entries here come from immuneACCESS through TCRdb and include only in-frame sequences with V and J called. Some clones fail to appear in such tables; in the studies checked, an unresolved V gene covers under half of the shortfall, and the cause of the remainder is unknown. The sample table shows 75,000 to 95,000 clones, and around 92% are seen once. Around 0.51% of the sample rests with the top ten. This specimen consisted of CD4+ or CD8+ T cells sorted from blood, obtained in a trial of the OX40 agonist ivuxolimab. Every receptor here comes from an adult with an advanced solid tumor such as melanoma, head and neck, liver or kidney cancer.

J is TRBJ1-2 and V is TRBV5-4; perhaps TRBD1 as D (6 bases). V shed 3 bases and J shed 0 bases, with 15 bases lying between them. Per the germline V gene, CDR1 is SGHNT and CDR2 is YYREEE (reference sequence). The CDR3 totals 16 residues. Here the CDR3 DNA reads TGTGCCAGCAGCTCCTCTCGACAGGCCGCTAACTATGGCTACACCTTC. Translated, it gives CASSSSRQAANYGYTF.

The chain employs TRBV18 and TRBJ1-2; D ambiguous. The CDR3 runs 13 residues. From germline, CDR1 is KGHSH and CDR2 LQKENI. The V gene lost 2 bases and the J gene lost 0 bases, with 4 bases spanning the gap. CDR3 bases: TGTGCCAGCTCACCAGGGACTAACTATGGCTACACCTTC. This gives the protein CASSPGTNYGYTF.

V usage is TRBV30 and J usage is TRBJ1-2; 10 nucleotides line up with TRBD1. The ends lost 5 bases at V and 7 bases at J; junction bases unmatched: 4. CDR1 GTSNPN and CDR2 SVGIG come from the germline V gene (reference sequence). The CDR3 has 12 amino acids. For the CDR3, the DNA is TGTGCCTGGGAGACAGGGGGCCGTGGCTACACCTTC. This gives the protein CAWETGGRGYTF.

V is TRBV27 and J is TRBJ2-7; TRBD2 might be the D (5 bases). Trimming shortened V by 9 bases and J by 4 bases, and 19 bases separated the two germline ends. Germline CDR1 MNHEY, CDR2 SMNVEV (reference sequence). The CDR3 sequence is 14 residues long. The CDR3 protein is CASPGDLAGYEQYF. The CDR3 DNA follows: TGTGCCAGTCCCGGAGATCTAGCCGGGTACGAGCAGTACTTC.

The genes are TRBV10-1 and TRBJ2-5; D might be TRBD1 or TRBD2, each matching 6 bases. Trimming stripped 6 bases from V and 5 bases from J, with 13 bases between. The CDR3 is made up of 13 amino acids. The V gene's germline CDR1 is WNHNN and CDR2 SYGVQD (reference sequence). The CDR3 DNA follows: TGCGCCAGCAGGATAGGGGGGCGGGAGACCCAGTACTTC. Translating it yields CASRIGGRETQYF.

The CDR3 protein is CASSGGQGAREQYF. The CDR3 bases are TGTGCCAGCAGTGGAGGACAGGGGGCGAGGGAGCAGTACTTC. The rearrangement joins TRBV6-1 to TRBJ2-7; 11 bases are a match to TRBD1. This CDR3 has 14 amino acids. Germline V gives CDR1 MNHNS, CDR2 SASEGT. Trimming removed 4 bases from V and 7 bases from J; junction bases left unmatched: 6.

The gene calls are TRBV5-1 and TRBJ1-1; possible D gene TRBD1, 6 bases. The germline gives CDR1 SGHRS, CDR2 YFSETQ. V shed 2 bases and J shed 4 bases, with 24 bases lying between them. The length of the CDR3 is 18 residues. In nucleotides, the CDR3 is TGCGCCAGCAGCTTTTTGGGCGCAGGGGTTGGGGGTGGCACTGAAGCTTTCTTT. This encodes CASSFLGAGVGGGTEAFF.

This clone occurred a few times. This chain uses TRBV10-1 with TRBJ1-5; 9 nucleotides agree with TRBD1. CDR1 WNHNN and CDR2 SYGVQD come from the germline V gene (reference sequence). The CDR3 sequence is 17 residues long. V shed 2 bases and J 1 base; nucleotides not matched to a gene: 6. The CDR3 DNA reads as TGCGCCAGCAGTGAGCCGGGACAGGGCGGCAGCAATCAGCCCCAGCATTTT. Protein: CASSEPGQGGSNQPQHF.

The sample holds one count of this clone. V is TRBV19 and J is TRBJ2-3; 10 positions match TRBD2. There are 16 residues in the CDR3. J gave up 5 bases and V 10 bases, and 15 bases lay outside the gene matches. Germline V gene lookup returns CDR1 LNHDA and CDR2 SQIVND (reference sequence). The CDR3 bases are TGTGCCACCACCCTCTCTAGGAGCGGGGGGGGAGATACGCAGTATTTT. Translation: CATTLSRSGGGDTQYF.

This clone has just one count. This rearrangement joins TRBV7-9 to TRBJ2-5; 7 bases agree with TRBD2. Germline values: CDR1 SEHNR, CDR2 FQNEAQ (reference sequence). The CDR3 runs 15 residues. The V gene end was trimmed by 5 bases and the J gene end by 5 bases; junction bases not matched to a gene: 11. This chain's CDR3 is CASSPGLADWETQYF. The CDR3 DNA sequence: TGTGCCAGCAGCCCCGGGCTAGCGGACTGGGAGACCCAGTACTTC.

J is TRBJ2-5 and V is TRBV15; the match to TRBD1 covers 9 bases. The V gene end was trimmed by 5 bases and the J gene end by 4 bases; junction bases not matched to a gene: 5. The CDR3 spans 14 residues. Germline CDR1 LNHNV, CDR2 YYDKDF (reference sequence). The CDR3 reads CATSRDRAGETQYF. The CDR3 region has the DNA TGTGCCACCAGCCGGGACAGGGCCGGAGAGACCCAGTACTTC. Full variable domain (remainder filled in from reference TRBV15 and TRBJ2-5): DAMVIQNPRYQVTQFGKPVTLSCSQTLNHNVMYWYQQKSSQAPKLLFHYYDKDFNNEADTPDNFQSRRPNTSFCFLDIRSPGLGDTAMYLCATSRDRAGETQYFGPGTRLLVL.

The CDR3 region is CASSLILAGGNEQFF. CDR3 sequence (DNA): TGTGCCAGCAGTTTAATACTAGCGGGGGGGAATGAGCAGTTCTTC. This sequence joins TRBV6-5 and TRBJ2-1; 13 bases are shared with TRBD2. Germline CDR1 and CDR2: MNHEY and SVGAGI. V was clipped by 4 bases and J by 7 bases; unmatched bases: 4. This CDR3 is built from 15 residues.

CDR3 loop: CASLDSPILNYGYTF. DNA of the CDR3: TGTGCCAGCCTAGACAGCCCGATCCTTAACTATGGCTACACCTTC. V gene TRBV19 combines with J gene TRBJ1-2; D might be TRBD1 (5 bases). The ends were cut back, 9 bases at V and 1 base at J, with 18 bases in the middle. The CDR3 covers 15 residues. Per germline, CDR1 LNHDA and CDR2 SQIVND (reference sequence). Full variable domain (rest looked up from reference TRBV19 and TRBJ1-2): DGGITQSPKYLFRKEGQNVTLSCEQNLNHDAMYWYRQDPGQGLRLIYYSQIVNDFQKGDIAEGYSVSREKKESFPLTVTSAQKNPTAFYLCASLDSPILNYGYTFGSGTRLTVV.

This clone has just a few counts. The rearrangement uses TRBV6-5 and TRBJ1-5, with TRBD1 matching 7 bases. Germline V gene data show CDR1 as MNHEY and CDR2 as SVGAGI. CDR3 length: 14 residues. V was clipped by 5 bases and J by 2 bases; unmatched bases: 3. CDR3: CASSIGTGNQPQHF. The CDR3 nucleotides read TGTGCCAGCAGTATAGGGACAGGCAATCAGCCCCAGCATTTT.

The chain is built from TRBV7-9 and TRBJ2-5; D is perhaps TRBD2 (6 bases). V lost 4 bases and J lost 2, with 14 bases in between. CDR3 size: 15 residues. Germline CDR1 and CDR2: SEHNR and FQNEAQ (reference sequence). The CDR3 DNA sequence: TGTGCCAGCAGCTCCCTGGGACTTCTTCAAGAGACCCAGTACTTC. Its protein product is CASSSLGLLQETQYF.

The CDR3 sequence: CASSLGTGAPEQYF. The CDR3 bases are TGCGCCAGCAGTCTCGGGACAGGGGCCCCCGAGCAGTACTTC. This chain uses TRBV23-1 with TRBJ2-7, with 10 bases identical to TRBD1. TRBV23-1 is classed as an ORF, of uncertain function. The ends lost 4 bases at V and 6 bases at J; junction bases unmatched: 6. CDR3 length: 14 residues.

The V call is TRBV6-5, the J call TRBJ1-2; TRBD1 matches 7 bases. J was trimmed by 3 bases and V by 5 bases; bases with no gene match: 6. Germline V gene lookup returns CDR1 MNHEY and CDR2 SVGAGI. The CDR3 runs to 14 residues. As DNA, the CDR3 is TGTGCCAGCAGTAGAGACAGGGATGACTATGGCTACACCTTC. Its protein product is CASSRDRDDYGYTF.

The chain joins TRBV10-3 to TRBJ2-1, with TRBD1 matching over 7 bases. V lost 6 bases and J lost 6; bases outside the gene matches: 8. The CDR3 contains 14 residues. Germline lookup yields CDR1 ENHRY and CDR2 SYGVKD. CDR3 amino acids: CAIRGTEAANEQFF. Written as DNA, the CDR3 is TGTGCCATCAGGGGGACAGAAGCGGCCAATGAGCAGTTCTTC.

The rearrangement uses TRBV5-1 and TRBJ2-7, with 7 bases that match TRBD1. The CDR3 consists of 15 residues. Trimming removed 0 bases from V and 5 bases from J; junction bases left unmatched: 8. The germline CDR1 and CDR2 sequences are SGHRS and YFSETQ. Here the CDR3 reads CASSLARQGRNEQYF. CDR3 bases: TGCGCCAGCAGCTTGGCTCGACAGGGACGCAACGAGCAGTACTTC.

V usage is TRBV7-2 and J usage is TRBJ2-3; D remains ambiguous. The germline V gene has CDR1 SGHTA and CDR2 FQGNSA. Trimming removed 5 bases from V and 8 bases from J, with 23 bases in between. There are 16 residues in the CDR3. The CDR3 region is CASSPIDRSHLATQYF. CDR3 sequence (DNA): TGTGCCAGCAGCCCCATCGACCGGAGTCACCTTGCTACGCAGTATTTT.

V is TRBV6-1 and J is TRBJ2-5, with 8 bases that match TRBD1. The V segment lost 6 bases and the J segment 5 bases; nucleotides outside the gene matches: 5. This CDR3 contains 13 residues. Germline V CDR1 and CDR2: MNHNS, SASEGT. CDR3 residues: CASSPGGAETQYF. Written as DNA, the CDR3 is TGTGCCAGCAGCCCAGGGGGCGCGGAGACCCAGTACTTC.

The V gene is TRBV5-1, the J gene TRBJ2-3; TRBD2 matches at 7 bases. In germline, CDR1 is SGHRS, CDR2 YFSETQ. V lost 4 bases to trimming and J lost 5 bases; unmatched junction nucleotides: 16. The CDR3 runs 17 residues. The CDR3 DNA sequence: TGCGCCAGCAGCCCCCCGGGGACGGGGGGATTGGGAGATACGCAGTATTTT. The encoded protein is CASSPPGTGGLGDTQYF.

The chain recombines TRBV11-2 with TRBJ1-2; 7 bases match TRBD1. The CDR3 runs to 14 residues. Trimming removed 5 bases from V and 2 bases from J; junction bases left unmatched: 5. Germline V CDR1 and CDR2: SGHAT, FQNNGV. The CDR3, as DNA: TGTGCCAGCAGCGTCGGGACAGTCAACTATGGCTACACCTTC. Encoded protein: CASSVGTVNYGYTF. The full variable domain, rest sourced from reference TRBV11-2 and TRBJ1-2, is EAGVAQSPRYKIIEKRQSVAFWCNPISGHATLYWYQQILGQGPKLLIQFQNNGVVDDSQLPKDRFSAERLKGVDSTLKIQPAKLEDSAVYLCASSVGTVNYGYTFGSGTRLTVV.

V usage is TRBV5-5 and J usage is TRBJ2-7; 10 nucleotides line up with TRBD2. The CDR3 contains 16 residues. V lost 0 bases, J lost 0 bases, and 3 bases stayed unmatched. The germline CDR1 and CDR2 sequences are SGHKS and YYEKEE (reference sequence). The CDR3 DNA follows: TGTGCCAGCAGCTTGGAAGGACTAGCGGACTCCTACGAGCAGTACTTC. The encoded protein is CASSLEGLADSYEQYF.

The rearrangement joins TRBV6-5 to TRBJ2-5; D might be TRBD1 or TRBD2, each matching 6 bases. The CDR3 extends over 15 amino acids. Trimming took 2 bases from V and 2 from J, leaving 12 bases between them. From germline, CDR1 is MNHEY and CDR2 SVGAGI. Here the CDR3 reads CASSYGGDIQETQYF. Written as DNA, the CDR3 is TGTGCCAGCAGTTACGGAGGGGACATACAAGAGACCCAGTACTTC.

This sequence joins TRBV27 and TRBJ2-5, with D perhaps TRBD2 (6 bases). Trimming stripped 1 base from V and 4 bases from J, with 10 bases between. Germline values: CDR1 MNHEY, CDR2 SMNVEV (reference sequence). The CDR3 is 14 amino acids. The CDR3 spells CASSLWIGGETQYF. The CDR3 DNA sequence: TGTGCCAGCAGTTTATGGATCGGGGGAGAGACCCAGTACTTC.

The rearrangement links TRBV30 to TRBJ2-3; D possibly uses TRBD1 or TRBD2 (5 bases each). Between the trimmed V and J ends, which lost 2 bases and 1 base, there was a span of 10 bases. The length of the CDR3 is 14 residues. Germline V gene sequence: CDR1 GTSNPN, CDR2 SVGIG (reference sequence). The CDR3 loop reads CAWSNVGGTDTQYF. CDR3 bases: TGTGCCTGGAGTAATGTGGGGGGCACAGATACGCAGTATTTT.

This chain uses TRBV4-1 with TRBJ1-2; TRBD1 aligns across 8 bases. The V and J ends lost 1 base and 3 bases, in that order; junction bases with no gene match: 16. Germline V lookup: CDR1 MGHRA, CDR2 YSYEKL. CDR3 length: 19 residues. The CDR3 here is CASSQATDRADRPHYGYTF. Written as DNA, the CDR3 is TGCGCCAGCAGCCAAGCTACGGACAGGGCCGACCGTCCGCACTATGGCTACACCTTC.

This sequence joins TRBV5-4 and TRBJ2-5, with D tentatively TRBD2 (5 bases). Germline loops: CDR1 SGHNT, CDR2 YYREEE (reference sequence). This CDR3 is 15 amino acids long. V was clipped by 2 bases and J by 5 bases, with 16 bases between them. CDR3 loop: CASSFPAGTGETQYF. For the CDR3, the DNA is TGTGCCAGCAGCTTTCCTGCGGGCACCGGGGAGACCCAGTACTTC.

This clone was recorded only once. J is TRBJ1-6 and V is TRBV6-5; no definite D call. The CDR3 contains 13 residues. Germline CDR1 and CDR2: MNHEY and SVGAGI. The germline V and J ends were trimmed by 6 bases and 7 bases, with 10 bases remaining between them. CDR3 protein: CASREVTNSPLHF. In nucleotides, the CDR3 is TGTGCCAGCAGGGAGGTCACAAATTCACCCCTCCACTTT.

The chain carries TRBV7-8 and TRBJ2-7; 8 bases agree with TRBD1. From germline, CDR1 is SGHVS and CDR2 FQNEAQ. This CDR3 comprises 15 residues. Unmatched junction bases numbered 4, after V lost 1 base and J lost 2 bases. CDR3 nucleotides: TGTGCCAGCAGCTTAGGGACAGGGAGGACCTACGAGCAGTACTTC. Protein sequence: CASSLGTGRTYEQYF.

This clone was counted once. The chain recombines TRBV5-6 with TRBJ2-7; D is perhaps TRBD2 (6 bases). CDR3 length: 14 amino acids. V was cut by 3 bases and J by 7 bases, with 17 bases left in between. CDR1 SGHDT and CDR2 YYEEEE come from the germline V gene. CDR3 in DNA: TGTGCCAGCAGCTATCCGACGGGAGTCGGGGAGCAGTACTTC. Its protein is CASSYPTGVGEQYF.